This entry describes one T cell receptor (beta chain). Its antigen remains unidentified. The ends were cut back, 3 bases at V and 9 bases at J, with 21 bases in the middle. The CDR3 has 15 residues. Per germline, CDR1 MDHEN and CDR2 SYDVKM. These data belong to a study of CD8 T cells in ankylosing spondylitis. Notes on the study in general: Ankylosing spondylitis blood appeared to carry a characteristic TCR beta motif of several highly homologous variants. With a CD8+ phenotype, disease-linked clones were relatively rare in peripheral blood.

TCRdb ran MiXCR on the 5' RACE reads and lists one entry per CDR3 protein. The table shows fewer than 550,000 distinct CDR3 sequences, with 5.3% occurring only once. The source is a male donor with ankylosing spondylitis. Sample: blood, either unsorted or a sorted T cell fraction (not recorded which). The J gene is TRBJ2-7, the V gene TRBV28; D could derive from TRBD1 or TRBD2 (5 bases each). The CDR3 here is CASSFSVQAWDGQYF. The CDR3 nucleotides are TGTGCCAGCAGTTTTAGCGTACAGGCGTGGGACGGGCAGTACTTC. Full variable domain (missing parts from reference TRBV28 and TRBJ2-7): DVKVTQSSRYLVKRTGEKVFLECVQDMDHENMFWYRQDPGLGLRLIYFSYDVKMKEKGDIPEGYSVSREKKERFSLILESASTNQTSMYLCASSFSVQAWDGQYFGPGTRLTVT.